Shown below are 30 T cell receptor beta chains from a single sample sequenced in a study of blood T cells in healthy people across ages. With a J-beta primer mix and a sample-barcoded 5' primer, a second PCR ran roughly 6 to 11 cycles. TCRdb recomputed calls from the 5' RACE reads with MiXCR, one row per CDR3 protein. The sample records roughly 720,000 distinct CDR3 sequences, 50% to 65% being singletons. The sequenced sample consisted of blood. These TCRs come from a man at least 80 years old in good health.

This sequence joins TRBV20-1 and TRBJ2-3; D unclear. Trimming removed 4 bases from V and 4 bases from J, with 15 bases in between. Germline CDR1 and CDR2: DFQATT and SNEGSKA (reference sequence). CDR3 size: 14 residues. The CDR3 protein is CSAIPPANSDTQYF. For the CDR3, the DNA is TGCAGTGCTATTCCCCCAGCGAACTCAGATACGCAGTATTTT.

The chain recombines TRBV5-1 with TRBJ2-1; 10 nucleotides line up with TRBD2. The V gene end was trimmed by 0 bases and the J gene end by 10 bases; junction bases not matched to a gene: 7. The CDR3 is made up of 15 amino acids. Germline assignment: CDR1 SGHRS and CDR2 YFSETQ. DNA for the CDR3: TGCGCCAGCAGCTTGGTTAGCGGGAGGATTGGCGAGCAGTTCTTC. It encodes CASSLVSGRIGEQFF.

This clonotype was seen only once. V gene TRBV2 combines with J gene TRBJ1-1; the D gene is possibly TRBD1 (5 bases). The CDR3 is 14 residues long. Germline CDR1 reads SNHLY; CDR2 reads FYNNEI. Trimming took 8 bases from V and 4 from J, leaving 17 bases between them. CDR3 in DNA: TGTGCCAGCGCATGGGACCCAGAGGGCACTGAAGCTTTCTTT. Translated, it gives CASAWDPEGTEAFF.

V is TRBV29-1 and J is TRBJ2-2; possibly TRBD1 for D (6 bases). Looked up from germline, CDR1 is SQVTM and CDR2 is ANQGSEA. V dropped 0 bases and J dropped 5 bases, with 10 bases sitting between them. The CDR3 extends over 14 amino acids. CDR3 residues: CSVEDQGGTGELFF. The CDR3 DNA reads TGCAGCGTTGAAGATCAAGGGGGTACCGGGGAGCTGTTTTTT.

The rearrangement links TRBV21-1 to TRBJ2-2; the table's D call, TRBD2, has no DNA check behind it. TRBV21-1 is a pseudogene segment. This CDR3 contains 16 residues. The CDR3 DNA is TGTGCCAGCACCAATGGTTTACTAGAAACGGCCGGGGAGCTGTTTTTT. As protein: CASTNGLLETAGELFF.

A note on this clonotype: A read error may account for a junction end that differs from germline. The chain uses TRBV2 and TRBJ2-3; D uncertain. The CDR3 length is 12 residues. Germline CDR1 reads SNHLY; CDR2 reads FYNNEI. CDR3 protein: CATRPHTDTQYF. The CDR3 nucleotides are TGCGCGACCAGACCTCACACAGATACGCAGTATTTT.

The sample holds a few counts of this clonotype. This rearrangement joins TRBV12-3 or TRBV12-4 to TRBJ1-2, with 12 bases that match TRBD1. This CDR3 spans 14 amino acids. With 6 bases clipped from V and 4 bases from J, the junction kept 3 bases outside the gene matches. In DNA form, the CDR3 reads TGTGCCAGCAGGATGGGACAGGGGGCCTATGGCTACACCTTC. Protein: CASRMGQGAYGYTF.

This clonotype appeared a few times. This chain joins TRBV27 and TRBJ2-1, with 9 bases fitting TRBD1. Germline trimming cut 7 bases from V and 3 bases from J; bases unmatched to any gene: 7. The CDR3 totals 15 residues. Looked up from germline, CDR1 is MNHEY and CDR2 is SMNVEV (reference sequence). CDR3 DNA sequence: TGTGCCAGCACTCGCAAGGACAGGGGCTACAATGAGCAGTTCTTC. Translation gives CASTRKDRGYNEQFF.

The genes are TRBV25-1 and TRBJ1-2; no definite D call. Trimming took off 1 base at V and 8 bases at J, with 11 bases between the two ends. The germline V gene encodes CDR1 MGHDK and CDR2 SYGVNS. This CDR3 has 13 amino acids. The CDR3 loop is CASSEFAADGYTF. In DNA, the CDR3 is TGTGCCAGCAGTGAATTTGCCGCTGACGGCTACACCTTC.

The CDR3 region has the DNA TGTGCCAGCAGTGAAGCGGTGGGGGGTTACTATGGCTACACCTTC. It specifies CASSEAVGGYYGYTF. The chain employs TRBV6-1 and TRBJ1-2; D may be TRBD1 (5 bases). Trimming cost V 0 bases and J 3 bases, with 11 bases left between them. CDR1 is MNHNS, CDR2 SASEGT, per germline. This CDR3 has 15 amino acids.

J is TRBJ2-1 and V is TRBV6-5; TRBD2 agrees at 8 bases. Germline CDR1 MNHEY, CDR2 SVGAGI. V lost 5 bases, J lost 9 bases, and 9 bases stayed unmatched. The CDR3 runs 14 residues. The CDR3 DNA sequence: TGTGCCAGCAGTGCCGGGAGGGCCTTAAGTGAGCAGTTCTTC. The encoded protein is CASSAGRALSEQFF.

The chain recombines TRBV27 with TRBJ1-1; tentatively, D is TRBD1 (5 bases). CDR1 and CDR2 (germline): MNHEY, SMNVEV (reference sequence). V gave up 1 base and J gave up 4 bases, with 10 bases separating them. The CDR3 contains 14 residues. The CDR3 nucleotides are TGTGCCAGCAGTTTATGGGGGGGGACCACTGAAGCTTTCTTT. It specifies CASSLWGGTTEAFF.

V usage is TRBV7-6 and J usage is TRBJ1-5; 7 bases are a match to TRBD1. The ends lost 4 bases at V and 7 bases at J; junction bases unmatched: 4. Germline CDR1 and CDR2: SGHVS and FNYEAQ. This CDR3 region has 13 residues. The CDR3 loop is CASSYDREQPQHF. The DNA of the CDR3 is TGTGCCAGCAGCTACGACAGGGAGCAGCCCCAGCATTTT.

The sample holds a few counts of this clonotype. V gene TRBV29-1 combines with J gene TRBJ2-1, with 8 bases lining up with TRBD1. Trimming removed 3 bases from V and 9 bases from J; junction bases left unmatched: 7. There are 13 residues in the CDR3. Germline values: CDR1 SQVTM, CDR2 ANQGSEA. The CDR3 sequence is CSVDRQGAIEQFF. The DNA for the CDR3 is TGCAGCGTTGATAGGCAGGGGGCCATTGAGCAGTTCTTC.

The sample holds one count of this clonotype. The rearrangement joins TRBV7-9 to TRBJ1-4; D is unresolved. V was shortened by 5 bases and J by 7 bases, with 5 bases between the two germline ends. Germline-derived CDR1 and CDR2 are SEHNR and FQNEAQ (reference sequence). The length of the CDR3 is 11 residues. This CDR3 reads CASSPVEKLFF. The CDR3 region has the DNA TGTGCCAGCAGCCCGGTTGAAAAACTGTTTTTT.

The rearrangement uses TRBV10-3 and TRBJ1-4; perhaps TRBD1 as D (6 bases). Between the trimmed V and J ends, which lost 6 bases and 5 bases, there was a span of 10 bases. This CDR3 is 13 amino acids long. The V gene's germline CDR1 is ENHRY and CDR2 SYGVKD. CDR3 in amino acids: CAISGGRNEKLFF. The CDR3 nucleotides read TGTGCCATCAGCGGGGGGCGCAATGAAAAACTGTTTTTT.

V gene TRBV2 combines with J gene TRBJ2-3; D may be TRBD1 or TRBD2 (5 bases each). Per the germline V gene, CDR1 is SNHLY and CDR2 is FYNNEI. Trimming pared 8 bases from V and 2 bases from J, leaving 17 bases between. The CDR3 has 15 residues. The CDR3 coding sequence is TGTGCCAGCCCGGGGAAGGGGCCCTACACAGATACGCAGTATTTT. Encoded protein: CASPGKGPYTDTQYF.

This chain connects TRBV3-1 to TRBJ2-1; maybe TRBD1 (6 bases). The ends were cut back, 3 bases at V and 5 bases at J, with 14 bases in the middle. Germline V gene data show CDR1 as LGHDT and CDR2 as YNNKEL (reference sequence). The CDR3 loop spans 15 amino acids. The CDR3 nucleotides are TGTGCCAGCAGCCACCCACCGGACAGCAACAATGAGCAGTTCTTC. Translating it yields CASSHPPDSNNEQFF.

The chain joins TRBV20-1 to TRBJ1-4; weak D call: TRBD1 (5 bases). CDR3 size: 11 residues. Germline lookup yields CDR1 DFQATT and CDR2 SNEGSKA (reference sequence). V lost 8 bases to trimming and J lost 6 bases, with 10 bases between them. Here the CDR3 reads CSTDKDEKLFF. The CDR3 DNA reads TGCAGTACGGACAAGGATGAAAAACTGTTTTTT.

This rearrangement joins TRBV12-3 or TRBV12-4 to TRBJ2-7; no definite D call. The CDR3 is made up of 14 amino acids. V lost 6 bases, J lost 5 bases, and 17 bases lay in between. CDR3 region: CASSPQVQAHEQYF. The CDR3, as DNA: TGTGCCAGCAGCCCTCAGGTCCAGGCCCACGAGCAGTACTTC.

The chain has TRBV4-1 and TRBJ1-2, with TRBD1 as a possible D gene (5 bases). V lost 2 bases and J 4 bases, leaving 8 bases between the germline ends. In germline, CDR1 is MGHRA, CDR2 YSYEKL. The CDR3 loop spans 13 amino acids. The CDR3: CASSQPGIYGYTF. In nucleotides, the CDR3 is TGCGCCAGCAGCCAACCAGGGATCTATGGCTACACCTTC.

This clonotype was detected a few times. The chain employs TRBV3-1 and TRBJ2-5, with 9 bases lining up with TRBD2. V lost 4 bases and J lost 2; bases outside the gene matches: 8. CDR1 is LGHDT, CDR2 YNNKEL, per germline (reference sequence). CDR3 size: 16 residues. This chain's CDR3 is CASSRLSGSRQETQYF. The CDR3 bases are TGTGCCAGCAGCCGTCTTAGCGGGAGTCGGCAAGAGACCCAGTACTTC.

This rearrangement joins TRBV15 to TRBJ2-7, with a tentative D call TRBD2 (5 bases). CDR1 and CDR2 from the germline V gene are LNHNV and YYDKDF (reference sequence). CDR3 length: 14 amino acids. V was shortened by 3 bases and J by 0 bases, with 9 bases between the two germline ends. The CDR3 spells CATSRAGNSYEQYF. The CDR3 region has the DNA TGTGCCACCAGCAGGGCGGGCAACTCCTACGAGCAGTACTTC.

This clonotype was seen once. The chain combines TRBV15 with TRBJ2-3, with no clear D. Germline loops: CDR1 LNHNV, CDR2 YYDKDF (reference sequence). The V end was cut by 4 bases, the J end by 14 bases, with 19 bases between. The length of the CDR3 is 13 residues. Written as DNA, the CDR3 is TGTGCCACCAGCACACTCTCGCGGAGAGACGCGTATTTT. Encoded protein: CATSTLSRRDAYF.

The chain uses TRBV10-3 and TRBJ1-5; D possibly corresponds to TRBD1 (5 bases). The V end was cut by 2 bases, the J end by 5 bases, with 7 bases between. The germline gives CDR1 ENHRY, CDR2 SYGVKD. This CDR3 region has 13 residues. The CDR3 DNA sequence: TGTGCCATCAGTGAGGTAGGGGATCAGCCCCAGCATTTT. Translating gives CAISEVGDQPQHF.

This clonotype was observed a handful of times. This chain joins TRBV20-1 and TRBJ1-2, with 8 nucleotides matching TRBD1. V dropped 0 bases and J dropped 6; count of bases not matched to a gene: 6. The CDR3 spans 14 residues. Germline V CDR1 and CDR2: DFQATT, SNEGSKA (reference sequence). Written as DNA, the CDR3 is TGCAGTGCTAGAGATGGTCAGGGGGCGAATGGCTACACCTTC. Amino acids: CSARDGQGANGYTF.

The chain employs TRBV6-1 and TRBJ2-7; the match to TRBD2 covers 7 bases. The DNA matches TRBJ2-4 better at its end, which makes the J call doubtful. The CDR3 has 16 residues. CDR1 MNHNS and CDR2 SASEGT come from the germline V gene. The CDR3 DNA reads TGTGCCAGCAGTGAAGTCCCCGGGTCGGGGGGTGACATTCAGTACTTC. Encoded protein: CASSEVPGSGGDIQYF.

The J gene is TRBJ2-1, the V gene TRBV2; 7 positions agree with TRBD1. This CDR3 contains 18 residues. After removal of 6 bases from V and 5 bases from J, the junction contained 19 bases not matched to a gene. The germline gives CDR1 SNHLY, CDR2 FYNNEI. CDR3 nucleotide sequence: TGTGCCAGCAGCCCCCGCGTTACCCCAGGGGGTCGGGACAATGAGCAGTTCTTC. It yields the protein CASSPRVTPGGRDNEQFF.

The chain couples TRBV5-1 to TRBJ2-1, with 11 bases aligning to TRBD2. V lost 1 base and J lost 8; bases outside the gene matches: 2. The CDR3 consists of 14 residues. Germline V CDR1 and CDR2: SGHRS, YFSETQ. The CDR3 DNA sequence: TGCGCCAGCAGCTTGACTAGCGGGAGCGATGAGCAGTTCTTC. It specifies CASSLTSGSDEQFF.

This clonotype was observed a handful of times. The chain uses TRBV7-9 and TRBJ2-3, with a tentative D call TRBD1 (6 bases). This CDR3 is built from 14 residues. The V gene lost 7 bases and the J gene lost 4 bases, with 15 bases spanning the gap. Germline CDR1 and CDR2: SEHNR and FQNEAQ (reference sequence). The CDR3, as DNA: TGTGCCAGCACCCCAGGGGCGCGATCAGATACGCAGTATTTT. Translating it yields CASTPGARSDTQYF.